The rows below give T cell receptor beta chains drawn from one sample of a study of PD-1 blockade in classical Hodgkin lymphoma. Some clones are missing from TCRdb's copy, which holds only in-frame ones; the method was immunoSEQ multiplex PCR. The repertoire includes about 17,000 clones, roughly nine tenths of them detected once, and roughly 3.9% sits in the top ten. Material for sequencing was peripheral blood mononuclear cells (PBMCs). The receptors stem from a human donor with classical Hodgkin lymphoma. Each CDR3 is given with its conserved first and last residue.

V gene	J gene	CDR3 protein
TRBV5-6	TRBJ2-7	CASSLEGSGRSSYEQYF
TRBV6-1	TRBJ2-4	CASSGLAGLTLAKNIQYF
TRBV14	TRBJ2-1	CASSQDLGQVPNEQFF
TRBV27	TRBJ2-1	CASSLNWAGSQFF
TRBV6-5	TRBJ1-1	CASSSSGPNTEAFF
TRBV7-9	TRBJ2-7	CASSGTGLYEQYF
TRBV25-1	TRBJ1-3	CASSSHLNTIYF
TRBV5-1	TRBJ1-6	CASSLEGYNSPLHF
TRBV5-5	TRBJ2-7	CASSPAGWGIPPGWEQYF
TRBV5-4	TRBJ2-5	CASSLAQETQYF
TRBV2	TRBJ1-2	CASSEVGRGLGYTF
TRBV27	TRBJ2-7	CASSPGRRFFYEQYF
TRBV27	TRBJ2-7	CASSKRGSSYEQYF
TRBV28	TRBJ2-3	CASSSAGGRGDTQYF
TRBV6-5	TRBJ1-2	CASTARTGLGYGYTF
TRBV4-3	TRBJ2-5	CASSQAPTAETQYF
TRBV9	TRBJ1-1	CASSQRQGRTEAFF
TRBV4-1	TRBJ2-1	CASSHPGGNEQFF
TRBV5-6	TRBJ2-2	CASSLPKFRGDTGELFF
TRBV18	TRBJ2-3	CASSDRRDGTDTQYF
TRBV30	TRBJ1-4	CAWRGPARNEKLFF
TRBV19	TRBJ2-7	CASSIALAGSYEQYF
TRBV6-1	TRBJ2-7	CASQRERGGSYEQYF
TRBV11-1	TRBJ2-3	CASSPWGQGPADTQYF
TRBV4-1	TRBJ2-7	CASSQERLAGYEQYF
TRBV5-4	TRBJ2-1	CASSSGLAGDEQFF
TRBV19	TRBJ1-5	CASTLEGANQPQHF
TRBV7-9	TRBJ2-5	CASSFHTLVDF
TRBV30	TRBJ2-5	CAWEARQGGETQYF
TRBV29-1	TRBJ2-1	CSAGQVNEQFF
TRBV7-2	TRBJ2-7	CASSAGQGGLEQYF
TRBV5-8	TRBJ1-5	CASSSRDRTNQPQHF
TRBV7-9	TRBJ1-1	CASNRAPNTEAFF
TRBV30	TRBJ1-1	CAWSIGLLDTEAFF
TRBV19	TRBJ1-1	CASSRQGGEAFF
TRBV11-2	TRBJ2-1	CASSPSGTSGRVGNEQFF
TRBV28	TRBJ2-1	CASRTSGRAYNEQFF
TRBV2	TRBJ2-6	CASTRGSGANVLTF
TRBV18	TRBJ2-5	CASSRGALGETQYF
TRBV6-6	TRBJ2-1	CASSYGTVANEQFF
TRBV6-1	TRBJ2-5	CASLPVGETQYF
TRBV28	TRBJ2-1	CASSFRSGANEQFF
TRBV19	TRBJ2-6	CASSTTSGRTGANVLTF
TRBV28	TRBJ2-7	CASSTTSPHPYEQYF
TRBV5-1	TRBJ2-1	CASSYAGLAGVYNEQFF
TRBV16	TRBJ1-5	CASSHRQQTSNQPQHF